Listed here are 11 T cell receptor beta chains from one sample, sequenced in a study of control samples from healthy donors and cancer patients. The repertoire was sequenced with immunoSEQ multiplex PCR; TCRdb's copy has only in-frame clones and lacks some. The sample has tens of thousands of clones, roughly 92% seen once. Sample: blood. The receptors derive from a man aged 25-45 years in good health.

In this sample, this clone turned up a few times. The chain is built from TRBV30 and TRBJ2-5; possible D gene TRBD1, 5 bases. The CDR3 spans 13 residues. The ends were cut back, 2 bases at V and 5 bases at J, with 12 bases in the middle. The V gene's germline CDR1 is GTSNPN and CDR2 SVGIG (reference sequence). CDR3 DNA sequence: TGTGCCTGGAGTCATGGGGCTGGGGAGACCCAGTACTTC. This codes for CAWSHGAGETQYF.

J is TRBJ1-1 and V is TRBV6-2 or TRBV6-3; D gene ambiguous. CDR3 size: 13 residues. Trimming shortened V by 2 bases and J by 6 bases, and 10 bases separated the two germline ends. Germline CDR1 reads MNHEY; CDR2 reads SVGEGT. CDR3 in amino acids: CASSYRVEAEAFF. DNA of the CDR3: TGTGCCAGCAGTTACAGGGTAGAAGCTGAAGCTTTCTTT.

This rearrangement joins TRBV7-9 to TRBJ2-2, with D hard to call. The germline V gene has CDR1 SEHNR and CDR2 FQNEAQ (reference sequence). Trimming removed 7 bases at V and 1 base at J, with 25 bases between. The CDR3 has 19 residues. The CDR3 sequence: CASMTNRGSLNQNTGELFF. CDR3 nucleotide sequence: TGTGCCAGCATGACAAACCGAGGCAGCCTAAACCAGAACACCGGGGAGCTGTTTTTT.

The DNA for the CDR3 is TGCAGCGTTGACCTACAGGGAGAAGGAGGAGGAAACACCATATATTTT. It codes for CSVDLQGEGGGNTIYF. The chain couples TRBV29-1 to TRBJ1-3; possibly TRBD1 for D (6 bases). The CDR3 sequence is 16 residues long. The V end was cut by 3 bases, the J end by 4 bases, with 19 bases between. Germline CDR1 reads SQVTM; CDR2 reads ANQGSEA.

The chain recombines TRBV10-3 with TRBJ2-3; maybe TRBD1 (6 bases). V lost 4 bases and J lost 9, with 17 bases in between. Germline CDR1 reads ENHRY; CDR2 reads SYGVKD. The CDR3 has 14 residues. For the CDR3, the DNA is TGTGCCATCAGTGGGGGGCCATCTCCGAACACGCAGTATTTT. The encoded protein is CAISGGPSPNTQYF.

The chain employs TRBV5-1 and TRBJ1-1; D remains ambiguous. V was trimmed by 2 bases and J by 3 bases, leaving 14 bases between them. This CDR3 spans 15 amino acids. Germline lookup yields CDR1 SGHRS and CDR2 YFSETQ. CDR3 in DNA: TGCGCCAGCAGCTTATACAACCTCGGGGACACTGAAGCTTTCTTT. Residues: CASSLYNLGDTEAFF.

The chain is built from TRBV9 and TRBJ2-7; 10 bases agree with TRBD2. This CDR3 has 14 amino acids. Germline assignment: CDR1 SGDLS and CDR2 YYNGEE. Germline trimming cut 3 bases from V and 2 bases from J; bases unmatched to any gene: 2. This CDR3 is CASSGSGRAYEQYF. CDR3 bases: TGTGCCAGCAGCGGAAGCGGGAGGGCCTACGAGCAGTACTTC.

In this sample, this clone turned up a few times. The V and J genes are TRBV12-3 or TRBV12-4 and TRBJ1-5; no reliable D call. The CDR3 length is 12 residues. V lost 8 bases and J 4 bases, leaving 9 bases between the germline ends. CDR3 sequence reads: CASRPSNQPQHF. The DNA for the CDR3 is TGTGCCAGCCGACCCTCTAATCAGCCCCAGCATTTT.

The chain is built from TRBV9 and TRBJ1-1; D gene uncertain. The CDR3 totals 14 residues. Looked up from germline, CDR1 is SGDLS and CDR2 is YYNGEE. The V end was cut by 0 bases, the J end by 6 bases, with 12 bases between. Written as DNA, the CDR3 is TGTGCCAGCAGCGTAGTCCGTGGGGTCGCTGAAGCTTTCTTT. As protein: CASSVVRGVAEAFF.

This clone was seen once. The V gene is TRBV10-3, the J gene TRBJ2-5; maybe TRBD2 (5 bases). Looked up from germline, CDR1 is ENHRY and CDR2 is SYGVKD. V dropped 10 bases and J dropped 5 bases, with 20 bases sitting between them. The length of the CDR3 is 14 residues. The CDR3 bases are TGTGCCACCGCGTCGAGGGTGAGGGAGGAGACCCAGTACTTC. This gives the protein CATASRVREETQYF.

J is TRBJ2-5 and V is TRBV12-3 or TRBV12-4; D is ambiguous. The CDR3 consists of 13 residues. V shed 6 bases and J shed 1 base, with 9 bases lying between them. CDR3 loop: CASSTLSQETQYF. CDR3 sequence (DNA): TGTGCCAGCAGCACACTTTCCCAAGAGACCCAGTACTTC.